Below are 15 T cell receptor beta chains sequenced from a single sample in a study of OX40 agonist ivuxolimab in advanced cancers. The method was immunoSEQ multiplex PCR; TCRdb's version includes in-frame clones alone and lacks a portion of them. The repertoire holds about 54,000 clones, with 80% as singletons. Source: CD4+ or CD8+ T cells sorted from blood, taken in a trial of the OX40 agonist ivuxolimab. These receptors originate from an adult with an advanced solid tumor such as melanoma, head and neck, liver or kidney cancer.

The V gene is TRBV4-1, the J gene TRBJ1-1; D call uncertain. Trimming removed 0 bases at V and 0 bases at J, with 14 bases between. CDR3 length equals 17 residues. Germline V gene sequence: CDR1 MGHRA, CDR2 YSYEKL. This CDR3 reads CASSQDYGRVMNTEAFF. The DNA of the CDR3 is TGCGCCAGCAGCCAAGATTACGGGAGGGTCATGAACACTGAAGCTTTCTTT.

CDR3: CASSRLEETQYF. CDR3 in DNA: TGTGCCAGCAGTAGGCTAGAAGAGACCCAGTACTTC. The chain couples TRBV2 to TRBJ2-5, with D hard to call. The ends were cut back, 5 bases at V and 3 bases at J, with 7 bases in the middle. This CDR3 is 12 amino acids long. Per the germline V gene, CDR1 is SNHLY and CDR2 is FYNNEI.

This chain connects TRBV19 to TRBJ2-7; D perhaps matches TRBD2 (6 bases). The CDR3 consists of 16 residues. V lost 4 bases, J lost 0 bases, and 16 bases lay in between. CDR1 is LNHDA, CDR2 SQIVND, per germline (reference sequence). The CDR3 here is CASSKGSGLSSYEQYF. The CDR3, as DNA: TGTGCCAGTAGTAAAGGGTCGGGACTGAGCTCCTACGAGCAGTACTTC. Using reference TRBV19 and TRBJ2-7 for the parts outside the CDR3, the full variable domain is DGGITQSPKYLFRKEGQNVTLSCEQNLNHDAMYWYRQDPGQGLRLIYYSQIVNDFQKGDIAEGYSVSREKKESFPLTVTSAQKNPTAFYLCASSKGSGLSSYEQYFGPGTRLTVT.

J is TRBJ1-3 and V is TRBV5-1; TRBD1 is a possible D gene (6 bases). Germline lookup yields CDR1 SGHRS and CDR2 YFSETQ. V lost 4 bases to trimming and J lost 4 bases, with 12 bases between them. The CDR3 is made up of 14 amino acids. The CDR3 DNA reads as TGCGCCAGCAGCCTTGGGGGGCTGGGAAACACCATATATTTT. This encodes CASSLGGLGNTIYF.

The gene calls are TRBV5-1 and TRBJ1-2, with a tentative D call TRBD1 (6 bases). This CDR3 contains 17 residues. Trimming left V 0 bases short and J 8 bases short, with 23 bases between. Germline V gene sequence: CDR1 SGHRS, CDR2 YFSETQ. CDR3 sequence (DNA): TGCGCCAGCAGCTTGGCGGGCAGGGGTGAATCCTCGGGGGGCTACACCTTC. This codes for CASSLAGRGESSGGYTF.

This chain uses TRBV4-1 with TRBJ2-5; D not resolved. Trimming shortened V by 4 bases and J by 4 bases, and 10 bases separated the two germline ends. CDR3 size: 13 residues. The V gene's germline CDR1 is MGHRA and CDR2 YSYEKL. CDR3 sequence (DNA): TGCGCCAGCAGCCTGGCCGGTCTAGAGACCCAGTACTTC. Amino acids: CASSLAGLETQYF.

V usage is TRBV9 and J usage is TRBJ1-1, with a possible D match to TRBD1 (6 bases). Germline V gives CDR1 SGDLS, CDR2 YYNGEE. Trimming shortened V by 1 base and J by 2 bases, and 12 bases separated the two germline ends. The CDR3 has 15 residues. The CDR3 loop reads CASSVRGEYNTEAFF. In DNA, the CDR3 is TGTGCCAGCAGCGTAAGGGGGGAATATAACACTGAAGCTTTCTTT.

Only one count was recorded for this clone. The rearrangement uses TRBV7-2 and TRBJ1-2; TRBD1 agrees at 8 bases. Unmatched junction bases numbered 11, after V lost 0 bases and J lost 5 bases. The germline V gene encodes CDR1 SGHTA and CDR2 FQGNSA. CDR3 length: 17 amino acids. CDR3 bases: TGTGCCAGCAGCTTAGCCCACTTTGCCGGGACAGGTTATGGCTACACCTTC. It encodes CASSLAHFAGTGYGYTF. Full variable domain (remainder filled in from reference TRBV7-2 and TRBJ1-2): GAGVSQSPSNKVTEKGKDVELRCDPISGHTALYWYRQSLGQGLEFLIYFQGNSAPDKSGLPSDRFSAERTGGSVSTLTIQRTQQEDSAVYLCASSLAHFAGTGYGYTFGSGTRLTVV.

The CDR3 spells CSGSDSATNEKLFF. The CDR3 coding sequence is TGCAGCGGTTCGGACAGCGCAACTAATGAAAAACTGTTTTTT. The V gene is TRBV29-1, the J gene TRBJ1-4; maybe TRBD1 (6 bases). The CDR3 extends over 14 amino acids. The V end was cut by 7 bases, the J end by 0 bases, with 12 bases between. From germline, CDR1 is SQVTM and CDR2 ANQGSEA. Together with reference TRBV29-1 and TRBJ1-4, the CDR3 gives the full variable domain: SAVISQKPSRDICQRGTSLTIQCQVDSQVTMMFWYRQQPGQSLTLIATANQGSEATYESGFVIDKFPISRPNLTFSTLTVSNMSPEDSSIYLCSGSDSATNEKLFFGSGTQLSVL.

The V gene is TRBV9, the J gene TRBJ1-6; D ambiguous. The CDR3 has 16 amino acids. From germline, CDR1 is SGDLS and CDR2 YYNGEE. The V and J ends lost 0 bases and 0 bases respectively, with 7 bases between them. The CDR3 spells CASSVGGSSYNSPLHF. CDR3 sequence (DNA): TGTGCCAGCAGCGTAGGCGGGAGCTCCTATAATTCACCCCTCCACTTT.

This chain connects TRBV19 to TRBJ2-1; D assignment may be TRBD1 or TRBD2 (5 bases each). This CDR3 has 13 residues. Germline loops: CDR1 LNHDA, CDR2 SQIVND (reference sequence). V lost 5 bases, J lost 7 bases, and 12 bases lay in between. Here the CDR3 DNA reads TGTGCCAGTAGTGACCGGGGCAGAAATGAGCAGTTCTTC. Its translation is CASSDRGRNEQFF.

Worth noting for this clone: The identical CDR3 is also encoded by other nucleotide sequences in the sample. The chain recombines TRBV7-2 with TRBJ2-5; no clear D. Germline CDR1 reads SGHTA; CDR2 reads FQGNSA. Trimming left V 4 bases short and J 1 base short, with 1 base between. The CDR3 runs 11 residues. The CDR3 here is CASSSQETQYF. Written as DNA, the CDR3 is TGTGCCAGCAGCTCCCAAGAGACCCAGTACTTC.

The rearrangement joins TRBV19 to TRBJ2-1; D may correspond to TRBD1 or TRBD2 (5 bases each). Trimming removed 1 base from V and 4 bases from J, with 11 bases in between. CDR3 length: 15 residues. The germline V gene encodes CDR1 LNHDA and CDR2 SQIVND (reference sequence). The CDR3 is CASSIGDGAYNEQFF. In DNA, the CDR3 is TGTGCCAGTAGTATAGGGGACGGTGCATACAATGAGCAGTTCTTC.

The V gene is TRBV7-2, the J gene TRBJ2-5; 9 positions agree with TRBD1. Per germline, CDR1 SGHTA and CDR2 FQGNSA. The junction had 10 bases not matched to a gene; V was cut back by 7 bases and J by 4 bases. The CDR3 contains 15 residues. The DNA of the CDR3 is TGTGCCAGCACGCCCCCCCTGGACAGGGGAGAGACCCAGTACTTC. It codes for CASTPPLDRGETQYF.

This clone was counted a single time. The rearrangement links TRBV19 to TRBJ2-3; 8 nucleotides align to TRBD1. With V trimmed by 4 bases and J by 4 bases, 4 bases remained unmatched. Germline V gene sequence: CDR1 LNHDA, CDR2 SQIVND (reference sequence). The CDR3 consists of 14 residues. This CDR3 is CASSNDRGADTQYF. CDR3 coding DNA: TGTGCCAGTAGTAACGACAGGGGAGCAGATACGCAGTATTTT.